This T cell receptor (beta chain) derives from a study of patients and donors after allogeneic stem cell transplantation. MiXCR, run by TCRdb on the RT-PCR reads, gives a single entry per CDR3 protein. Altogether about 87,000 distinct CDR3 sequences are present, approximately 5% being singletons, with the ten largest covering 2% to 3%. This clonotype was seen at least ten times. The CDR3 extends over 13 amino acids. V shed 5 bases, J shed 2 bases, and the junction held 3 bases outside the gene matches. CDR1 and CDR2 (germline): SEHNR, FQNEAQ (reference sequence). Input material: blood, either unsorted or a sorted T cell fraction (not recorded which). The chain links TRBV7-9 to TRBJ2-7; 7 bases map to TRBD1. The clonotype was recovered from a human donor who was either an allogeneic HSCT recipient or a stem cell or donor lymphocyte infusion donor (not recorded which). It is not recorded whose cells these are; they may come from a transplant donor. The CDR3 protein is CASSPRGPYEQYF. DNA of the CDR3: TGTGCCAGCAGCCCTAGGGGGCCCTACGAGCAGTACTTC. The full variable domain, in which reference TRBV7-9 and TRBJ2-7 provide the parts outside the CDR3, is DTGVSQNPRHKITKRGQNVTFRCDPISEHNRLYWYRQTLGQGPEFLTYFQNEAQLEKSRLLSDRFSAERPKGSFSTLEIQRTEQGDSAMYLCASSPRGPYEQYFGPGTRLTVT.